This entry describes one T cell receptor beta chain. These data belong to a study of shared clonotypes between healthy human individuals. Study overall: Each donor had three CD4 naive, three CD4 memory, two CD8 naive and one CD8 memory plate.

Genomic DNA belonging to each subset was distributed in equal measure over several immunoSEQ plates. Repertoires were generated with immunoSEQ multiplex PCR, while TCRdb's copy carries only in-frame clones and drops some. The data show roughly 2,000,000 clones, over 85% seen once. Trimming pared 10 bases from V and 4 bases from J, leaving 10 bases between. The CDR3 contains 11 residues. The germline V gene has CDR1 MGHDK and CDR2 SYGVNS. CD45RO-negative, CCR7-positively selected cells formed the naive CD8 fraction, excluding terminally differentiated effector memory CD45RA+ cells. The genes are TRBV25-1 and TRBJ1-1, with a weak D call TRBD1 (5 bases). This clonotype originated in a man in his late teens or twenties in good health. Some clones in this sample may be carry-over from other donors' samples. The sequencing sample was made of naive CD8+ T cells from PBMCs. CDR3 sequence (DNA): TGTGCCACCAGGGTTGGCACTGAAGCTTTCTTT. This encodes CATRVGTEAFF.